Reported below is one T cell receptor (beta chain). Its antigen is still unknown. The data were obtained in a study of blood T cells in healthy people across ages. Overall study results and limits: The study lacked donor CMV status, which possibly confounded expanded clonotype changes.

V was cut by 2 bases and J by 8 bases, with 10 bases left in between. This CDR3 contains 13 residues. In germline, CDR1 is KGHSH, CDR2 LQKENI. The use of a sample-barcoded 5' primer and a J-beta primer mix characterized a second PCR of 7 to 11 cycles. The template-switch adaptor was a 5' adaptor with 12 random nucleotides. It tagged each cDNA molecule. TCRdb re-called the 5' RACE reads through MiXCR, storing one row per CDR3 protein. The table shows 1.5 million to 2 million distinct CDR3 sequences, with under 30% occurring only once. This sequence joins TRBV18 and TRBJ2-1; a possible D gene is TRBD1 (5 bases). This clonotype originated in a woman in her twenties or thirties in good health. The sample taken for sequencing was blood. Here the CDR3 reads CASSPCQGYEQFF. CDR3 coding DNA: TGTGCCAGCTCACCATGCCAGGGCTATGAGCAGTTCTTC. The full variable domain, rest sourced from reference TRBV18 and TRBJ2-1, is NAGVMQNPRHLVRRRGQEARLRCSPMKGHSHVYWYRQLPEEGLKFMVYLQKENIIDESGMPKERFSAEFPKEGPSILRIQQVVRGDSAAYFCASSPCQGYEQFFGPGTRLTVL.